This T cell receptor beta chain was recovered during a study of T cells in Graves' hyperthyroidism and ophthalmopathy. Notes on the study in general: Model predictions of ophthalmopathy came a median 6.5 months before onset.

Aged 18 to 65, the patients had hyperthyroidism that was newly diagnosed and had lasted under 2 months. Reasons for excluding patients were uncontrolled infection, other autoimmune disease, pregnancy or lactation. Diagnosing involved the use of clinical symptoms, serum thyroxine and TRAb, thyroid ultrasound and orbital computed tomography. It was RNA transcripts that yielded the amplified TCR beta CDR3 regions. With the HTBI primer set, the TCR CDR3 went through a first round of RT-PCR. Each CDR3 protein is one row after TCRdb ran MiXCR on the multiplex PCR reads. Among more than 300,000 distinct CDR3 sequences listed, 17% were seen once. This clonotype was counted many times. Its antigen is undetermined. Sequences were obtained from blood. The receptor's source is a woman in her 30s with Graves' hyperthyroidism that later progressed to Graves' ophthalmopathy.

The CDR3 loop reads CSVRGGYYNEQFF. Here the CDR3 DNA reads TGCAGCGTTCGCGGGGGCTACTACAATGAGCAGTTCTTC. The chain employs TRBV29-1 and TRBJ2-1; perhaps TRBD2 as D (7 bases). This CDR3 is 13 amino acids long. With 5 bases removed from V and 3 bases from J, the gap between germline ends came to 11 bases. The germline V gene encodes CDR1 SQVTM and CDR2 ANQGSEA.